This T cell receptor beta chain came from a study of blood T cell repertoires in COVID-19. Study details: Both acute and convalescent COVID-19 samples were obtained from the United States, Italy and Spain.

Authors' processing steps: Nucleated cell counts were estimated from reference gene primer amplification. The method was immunoSEQ multiplex PCR; TCRdb's version includes in-frame clones alone and lacks a portion of them. The DNA gave D and trimming, while V, J and clone size come from that table. The sample contains about 240,000 clones, 70% to 90% of which appear only once. Trimming stripped 0 bases from V and 0 bases from J, with 5 bases between. The CDR3 has 15 residues. The germline gives CDR1 LGHDT, CDR2 YNNKEL (reference sequence). Recruits, aged roughly 18 to 90 years, lived in 24 US areas. The source is a woman aged 35 to 49 with acute COVID-19. The chain joins TRBV3-1 (or the pseudogene TRBV3-2) to TRBJ1-4; D is undetermined. Sequenced input: PBMCs or T cells enriched from blood (not recorded which). The CDR3 sequence is CASSQETPTNEKLFF. CDR3 coding DNA: TGTGCCAGCAGCCAAGAGACACCAACTAATGAAAAACTGTTTTTT.